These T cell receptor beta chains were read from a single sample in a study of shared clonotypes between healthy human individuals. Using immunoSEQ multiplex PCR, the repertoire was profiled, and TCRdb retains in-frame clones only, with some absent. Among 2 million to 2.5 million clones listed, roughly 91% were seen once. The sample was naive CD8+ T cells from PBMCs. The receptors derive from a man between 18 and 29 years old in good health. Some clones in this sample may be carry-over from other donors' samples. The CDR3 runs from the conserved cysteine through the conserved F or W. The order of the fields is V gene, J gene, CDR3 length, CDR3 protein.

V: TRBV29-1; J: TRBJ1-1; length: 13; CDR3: CSVEVPLNTEAFF
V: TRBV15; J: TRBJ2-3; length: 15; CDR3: CATSSGTGLADTQYF
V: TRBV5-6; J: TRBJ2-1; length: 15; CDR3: CASKMAGLGGYEQFF
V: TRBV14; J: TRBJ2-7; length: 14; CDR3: CASSQGGHLREQYF
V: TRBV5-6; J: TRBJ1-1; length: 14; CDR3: CASSLAEGWAEAFF
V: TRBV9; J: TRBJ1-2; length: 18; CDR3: CASSSNPDGAGGYYGYTF
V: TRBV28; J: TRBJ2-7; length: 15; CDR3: CASSLKDRVLGEQYF
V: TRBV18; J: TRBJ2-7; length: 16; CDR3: CASSPREAGLSYEQYF
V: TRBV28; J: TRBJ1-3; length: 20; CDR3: CASSPIAVGHKVYSGNTIYF
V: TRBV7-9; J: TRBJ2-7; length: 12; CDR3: CASSLVPYEQYF
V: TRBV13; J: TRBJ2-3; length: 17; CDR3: CASSILGTSGITDTQYF
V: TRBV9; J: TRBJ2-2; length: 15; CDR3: CASSPSGSRTGELFF
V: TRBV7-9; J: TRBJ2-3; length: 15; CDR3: CASSWGLADADTQYF
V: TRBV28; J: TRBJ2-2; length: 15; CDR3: CASSLKGAGTGELFF
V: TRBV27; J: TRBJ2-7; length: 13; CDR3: CASSWGGAYEQYF
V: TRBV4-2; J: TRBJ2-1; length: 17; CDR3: CASSQVPSGAHGREQFF
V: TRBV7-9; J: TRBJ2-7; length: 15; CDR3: CASSLKGRLTHEQYF
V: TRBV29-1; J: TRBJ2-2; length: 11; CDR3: CSVGLTGELFF
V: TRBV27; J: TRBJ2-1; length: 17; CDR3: CASSPPGLAGYYNEQFF
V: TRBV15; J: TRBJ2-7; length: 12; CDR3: CATSTDRLEQYF
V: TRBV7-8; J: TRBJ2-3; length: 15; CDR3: CASSYLAGVSDTQYF
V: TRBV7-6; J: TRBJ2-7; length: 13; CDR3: CASSLGAIYEQYF
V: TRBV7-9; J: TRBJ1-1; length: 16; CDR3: CASSNRQGVLVTEAFF
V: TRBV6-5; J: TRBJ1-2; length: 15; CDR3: CASSYPGARYYGYTF
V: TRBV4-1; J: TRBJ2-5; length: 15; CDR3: CASSQVAGERETQYF
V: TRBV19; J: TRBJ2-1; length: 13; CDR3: CASRGVEYNEQFF
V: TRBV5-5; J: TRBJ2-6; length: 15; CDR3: CASSPGHSGANVLTF
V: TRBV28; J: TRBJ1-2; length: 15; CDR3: CASSSLLGANYGYTF
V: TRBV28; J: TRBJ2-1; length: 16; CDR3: CASSRTSGDFYNEQFF
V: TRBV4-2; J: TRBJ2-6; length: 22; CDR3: CASSQVESPAEAGLSGANVLTF
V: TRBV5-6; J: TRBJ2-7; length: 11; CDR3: CASSLAFEQYF